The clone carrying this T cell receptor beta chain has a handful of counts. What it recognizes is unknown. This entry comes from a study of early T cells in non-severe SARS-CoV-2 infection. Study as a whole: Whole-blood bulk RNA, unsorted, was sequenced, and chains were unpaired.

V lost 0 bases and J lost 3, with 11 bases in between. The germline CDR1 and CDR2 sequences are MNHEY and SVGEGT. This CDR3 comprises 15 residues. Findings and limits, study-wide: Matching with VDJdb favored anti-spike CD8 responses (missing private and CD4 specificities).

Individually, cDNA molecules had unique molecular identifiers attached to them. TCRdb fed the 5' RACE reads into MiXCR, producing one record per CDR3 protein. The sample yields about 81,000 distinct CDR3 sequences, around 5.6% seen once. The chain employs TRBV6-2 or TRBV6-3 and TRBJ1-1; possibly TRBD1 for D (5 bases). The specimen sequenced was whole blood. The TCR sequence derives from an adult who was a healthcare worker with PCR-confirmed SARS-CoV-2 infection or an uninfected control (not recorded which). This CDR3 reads CASSYSGPGYTEAFF. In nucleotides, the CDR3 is TGTGCCAGCAGTTACTCGGGGCCGGGGTACACTGAAGCTTTCTTT.